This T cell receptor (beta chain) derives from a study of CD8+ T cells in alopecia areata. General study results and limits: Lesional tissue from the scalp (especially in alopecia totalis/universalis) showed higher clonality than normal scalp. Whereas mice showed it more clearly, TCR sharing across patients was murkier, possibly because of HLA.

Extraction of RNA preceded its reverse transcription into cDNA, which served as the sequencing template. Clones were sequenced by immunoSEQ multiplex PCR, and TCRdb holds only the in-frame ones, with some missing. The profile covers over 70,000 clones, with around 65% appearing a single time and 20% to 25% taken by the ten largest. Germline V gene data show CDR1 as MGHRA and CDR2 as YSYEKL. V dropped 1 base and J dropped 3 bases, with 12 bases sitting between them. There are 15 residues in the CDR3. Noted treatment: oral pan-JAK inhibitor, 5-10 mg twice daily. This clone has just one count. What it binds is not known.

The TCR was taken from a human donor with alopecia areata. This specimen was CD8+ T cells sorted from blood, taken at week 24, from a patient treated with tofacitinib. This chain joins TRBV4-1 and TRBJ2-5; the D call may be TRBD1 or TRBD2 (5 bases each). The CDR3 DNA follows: TGCGCCAGCAGCCAAGGTTGGGGACGCGAAGAGACCCAGTACTTC. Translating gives CASSQGWGREETQYF.